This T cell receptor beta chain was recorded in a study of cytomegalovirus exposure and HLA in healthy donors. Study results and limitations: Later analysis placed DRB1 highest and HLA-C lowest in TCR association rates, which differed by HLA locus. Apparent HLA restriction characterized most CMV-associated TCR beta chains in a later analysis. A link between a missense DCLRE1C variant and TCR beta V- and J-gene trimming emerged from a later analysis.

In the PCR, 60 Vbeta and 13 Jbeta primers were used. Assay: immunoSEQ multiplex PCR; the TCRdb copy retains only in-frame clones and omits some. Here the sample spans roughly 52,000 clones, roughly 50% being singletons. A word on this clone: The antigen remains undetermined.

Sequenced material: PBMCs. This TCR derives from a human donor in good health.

Here the CDR3 DNA reads TGTGCCAGCAGTTCCCCAGGGGGGAACACTGAAGCTTTCTTT. This codes for CASSSPGGNTEAFF. The V and J genes are TRBV28 and TRBJ1-1, with 7 bases fitting TRBD1. The junction had 3 bases not matched to a gene; V was cut back by 4 bases and J by 1 base. CDR1 and CDR2 (germline): MDHEN, SYDVKM. CDR3 length: 14 amino acids.